The present TCR beta chain was sequenced within a study of shared clonotypes between healthy human individuals. Broader study findings: In the sorted subsets, rarefaction showed sequencing was incomplete despite large depth.

From germline, CDR1 is MDHEN and CDR2 SYDVKM. Trimming stripped 5 bases from V and 8 bases from J, with 18 bases between. This CDR3 spans 15 amino acids. TCRdb's copy holds only in-frame clones and misses some; the assay was immunoSEQ multiplex PCR. The top ten clones hold around 1.8% of a sample with approximately 700,000 clones, less than 80% of them seen once. Turning to this clone: Its cognate antigen is unknown.

Investigators divided CD4+ cells into CD45RA+ naive and CD45RA-negative memory subsets. The receptor comes from a woman aged 30 to 39 in good health. This rearrangement joins TRBV28 to TRBJ1-4; D gene uncertain. Sequenced: memory CD4+ T cells sorted from blood. Regarding subset: CD45RA-negative fraction. The CDR3 region has the DNA TGTGCCAGCAGTCCCTGGTCTCTGGGCGGAGAAAAACTGTTTTTT. This codes for CASSPWSLGGEKLFF. The full variable domain, with the rest looked up from reference TRBV28 and TRBJ1-4, is DVKVTQSSRYLVKRTGEKVFLECVQDMDHENMFWYRQDPGLGLRLIYFSYDVKMKEKGDIPEGYSVSREKKERFSLILESASTNQTSMYLCASSPWSLGGEKLFFGSGTQLSVL.